One and the same sample provided the 13 T cell receptor beta chains below, sequenced in a study of cytotoxic CD8 clonotypes in ibrutinib-treated CLL. Assay: immunoSEQ multiplex PCR; the TCRdb copy retains only in-frame clones and omits some. The sample carries around 140,000 clones, 77% recorded once. The material sequenced was PBMCs, taken after 12 months of ibrutinib treatment. The receptors come from a human donor with chronic lymphocytic leukemia.

V usage is TRBV7-9 and J usage is TRBJ1-4; 7 positions match TRBD1. Germline trimming cut 1 base from V and 0 bases from J; bases unmatched to any gene: 11. From germline, CDR1 is SEHNR and CDR2 FQNEAQ (reference sequence). The CDR3 is made up of 19 amino acids. CDR3 amino acids: CASSLGLMGQRATNEKLFF. The DNA of the CDR3 is TGTGCCAGCAGCTTAGGGTTAATGGGACAGCGGGCAACTAATGAAAAACTGTTTTTT.

The chain is built from TRBV11-3 and TRBJ1-2, with D possibly matching TRBD1 (5 bases). CDR1 is SGHNT, CDR2 YENEEA, per germline. The CDR3 sequence is 13 residues long. V lost 5 bases and J lost 14, with 21 bases in between. The DNA for the CDR3 is TGTGCCAGCAGCCCGCGAGACGGGGCGGCTAAAACCTTC. Translating gives CASSPRDGAAKTF.

The genes are TRBV28 and TRBJ2-7, with TRBD1 matching over 8 bases. The CDR3 extends over 14 amino acids. Germline V gives CDR1 MDHEN, CDR2 SYDVKM. V was clipped by 2 bases and J by 6 bases; unmatched bases: 6. CDR3 residues: CASSLARDRSEQYF. As DNA, the CDR3 is TGTGCCAGCAGTTTAGCCCGGGACAGGAGCGAGCAGTACTTC.

The J gene is TRBJ1-2, the V gene TRBV5-1; D gene ambiguous. From germline, CDR1 is SGHRS and CDR2 YFSETQ. The CDR3 sequence is 15 residues long. Trimming took off 0 bases at V and 6 bases at J, with 15 bases between the two ends. In nucleotides, the CDR3 is TGCGCCAGCAGCTTGGCTAGGGCGGTTGGACATGGCTACACCTTC. It translates to CASSLARAVGHGYTF.

This rearrangement joins TRBV7-2 to TRBJ2-7; maybe TRBD1 (5 bases). Germline CDR1 and CDR2: SGHTA and FQGNSA. Trimming took off 4 bases at V and 1 base at J, with 8 bases between the two ends. The CDR3 is 13 amino acids. CDR3 DNA sequence: TGTGCCAGCAGCTCGGACACATCCTACGAGCAGTACTTC. The encoded protein is CASSSDTSYEQYF. The full variable domain, rest sourced from reference TRBV7-2 and TRBJ2-7, is GAGVSQSPSNKVTEKGKDVELRCDPISGHTALYWYRQSLGQGLEFLIYFQGNSAPDKSGLPSDRFSAERTGGSVSTLTIQRTQQEDSAVYLCASSSDTSYEQYFGPGTRLTVT.

Comments on this clone: The same CDR3 is also encoded by other DNA sequences in this sample. V and J are TRBV4-3 and TRBJ1-4; possible D gene TRBD1, 5 bases. Germline values: CDR1 LGHNA, CDR2 YSLEER. V was shortened by 4 bases and J by 7 bases, with 10 bases between the two germline ends. There are 13 residues in the CDR3. In DNA form, the CDR3 reads TGCGCCAGCAGCCGGGGGGGGTTTGAAAAACTGTTTTTT. Its translation is CASSRGGFEKLFF.

The sample holds one count of this clone. V gene TRBV7-9 combines with J gene TRBJ1-2; 9 bases are a match to TRBD1. Germline CDR1 and CDR2: SEHNR and FQNEAQ (reference sequence). The CDR3 contains 13 residues. V trimming: 6 bases; J trimming: 8 bases; junction bases outside the gene matches: 7. The CDR3 here is CASSTTGGLGYTF. DNA of the CDR3: TGTGCCAGCAGTACAACAGGGGGCTTGGGCTACACCTTC.

This chain links TRBV6-5 with TRBJ2-6; TRBD2 might be the D (6 bases). Germline V CDR1 and CDR2: MNHEY, SVGAGI. The germline V and J ends were trimmed by 2 bases and 3 bases, with 11 bases remaining between them. The length of the CDR3 is 16 residues. Here the CDR3 reads CASSYLPGDGANVLTF. The CDR3 region has the DNA TGTGCCAGCAGTTACCTCCCGGGGGATGGGGCCAACGTCCTGACTTTC.

The J gene is TRBJ1-3, the V gene TRBV10-2; the D gene is possibly TRBD1 (6 bases). V lost 5 bases, J lost 0 bases, and 11 bases lay in between. This CDR3 spans 15 amino acids. From germline, CDR1 is WSHSY and CDR2 SAAADI. As DNA, the CDR3 is TGCGCCAGCAGTAGGGGGGCTGTCTCTGGAAACACCATATATTTT. Protein product: CASSRGAVSGNTIYF.

This clone has only one observation. The chain combines TRBV10-3 with TRBJ1-2; D is unclear. V was shortened by 11 bases and J by 1 base, with 14 bases between the two germline ends. The V gene's germline CDR1 is ENHRY and CDR2 SYGVKD. The CDR3 loop spans 13 amino acids. The CDR3 region is CALGKGYNYGYTF. As DNA, the CDR3 is TGTGCCCTAGGAAAGGGTTATAACTATGGCTACACCTTC.

J is TRBJ1-4 and V is TRBV6-5; 8 positions agree with TRBD1. V lost 2 bases, J lost 3 bases, and 5 bases stayed unmatched. CDR1 is MNHEY and CDR2 is SVGAGI in the germline V gene. The CDR3 sequence is 16 residues long. CDR3 in amino acids: CASSYADRGPNEKLFF. The CDR3 bases are TGTGCCAGCAGTTACGCAGACAGGGGTCCTAATGAAAAACTGTTTTTT.

The chain joins TRBV20-1 to TRBJ2-3; D is uncertain. Germline lookup yields CDR1 DFQATT and CDR2 SNEGSKA (reference sequence). The CDR3 contains 11 residues. V was clipped by 6 bases and J by 3 bases, with 7 bases between them. CDR3 residues: CSAWTTDTQYF. The CDR3 DNA is TGCAGTGCCTGGACGACAGATACGCAGTATTTT.

The genes are TRBV28 and TRBJ2-1; 7 nucleotides align to TRBD1. Trimming removed 5 bases from V and 3 bases from J; junction bases left unmatched: 7. From germline, CDR1 is MDHEN and CDR2 SYDVKM. This CDR3 spans 15 amino acids. In DNA, the CDR3 is TGTGCCAGCAGTCCGACAGGGTTAAGCTACAATGAGCAGTTCTTC. This encodes CASSPTGLSYNEQFF.